These 10 T cell receptor beta chains were all obtained from the same sample, sequenced in a study of T-cell memory formation after mild COVID-19 (dated by TCRdb to about 2021). Library method: 5' RACE. The data were produced on an Illumina NovaSeq 6000. TCRdb ran its own pipeline on the public reads, namely fastp trimming at Q25 and MiXCR clone calling, and kept in-frame beta chains. Each entry is one CDR3 protein sequence, shown with its most common DNA and genes. The sample table records under 300,000 distinct CDR3 sequences; about 17% of these occur just once. 22% of the sample is held by the ten biggest clonotypes. Sequenced input: PBMCs or a T cell subset sorted from them (not recorded which). The receptors stem from a man aged 18 to 35 who had mild COVID-19 (a few samples of this study predate the infection). The sample titles of this study are shuffled in the database, so cell type and time point are left out; the donor was told from shared clones.

CDR3 sequence (DNA): TGTGCCAGCAGCTTAGGAGGGGAGGAAGCTTTCTTT. Translation: CASSLGGEEAFF. The genes are TRBV7-9 and TRBJ1-1, with D perhaps TRBD1 (5 bases). The CDR3 totals 12 residues. Looked up from germline, CDR1 is SEHNR and CDR2 is FQNEAQ (reference sequence). Trimming cost V 1 base and J 8 bases, with 8 bases left between them.

V and J are TRBV2 and TRBJ2-7, with TRBD2 matching over 7 bases. CDR1 is SNHLY and CDR2 is FYNNEI in the germline V gene. The CDR3 consists of 15 residues. V was clipped by 2 bases and J by 2 bases; unmatched bases: 6. CDR3: CASSERSSGAYEQYF. CDR3 nucleotides: TGTGCCAGCAGTGAACGATCGAGCGGGGCCTACGAGCAGTACTTC.

This clonotype was recorded only once. CDR3 in DNA: TGTGCCAGCACCACCAGACAGCCCACGGAAAACACTGAAGCTTTCTTT. It translates to CASTTRQPTENTEAFF. The chain employs TRBV7-9 and TRBJ1-1; possible D gene TRBD1, 5 bases. Germline loops: CDR1 SEHNR, CDR2 FQNEAQ (reference sequence). The length of the CDR3 is 16 residues. V lost 7 bases and J 2 bases, leaving 20 bases between the germline ends.

V gene TRBV7-6 combines with J gene TRBJ2-5; perhaps D is TRBD1 or TRBD2 (6 bases each). The CDR3 runs to 14 residues. Germline assignment: CDR1 SGHVS and CDR2 FNYEAQ. Trimming removed 9 bases at V and 3 bases at J, with 17 bases between. The CDR3 nucleotides read TGTGCCAGTCTCGAGGGGGACTGGGAAGAGACCCAGTACTTC. Protein: CASLEGDWEETQYF.

The genes are TRBV4-3 and TRBJ1-2; the D gene is possibly TRBD1 (6 bases). There are 15 residues in the CDR3. Germline CDR1 is LGHNA and CDR2 is YSLEER. Trimming left V 4 bases short and J 3 bases short, with 15 bases between. For the CDR3, the DNA is TGCGCCAGCAGCCGAGAAAGACAGGCTCACTATGGCTACACCTTC. Its protein is CASSRERQAHYGYTF.

This clonotype has at least ten counts. The chain links TRBV12-3 or TRBV12-4 to TRBJ2-5; D might be TRBD1 or TRBD2, each matching 5 bases. V was cut by 3 bases and J by 5 bases, with 13 bases left in between. This CDR3 has 14 amino acids. As DNA, the CDR3 is TGTGCCAGCAGTTTGAGGGGTTTAGGGGAGACCCAGTACTTC. It is translated as CASSLRGLGETQYF.

The chain combines TRBV29-1 with TRBJ2-7; 8 nucleotides line up with TRBD2. The V gene's germline CDR1 is SQVTM and CDR2 ANQGSEA. The CDR3 loop spans 13 amino acids. Here the CDR3 reads CTSGGEGSNEQYF. In DNA form, the CDR3 reads TGCACCTCCGGGGGGGAGGGGTCCAACGAGCAGTACTTC.

This clonotype was seen a handful of times. The CDR3 coding sequence is TGTGCCAGCAGTACCTACAACTCGTGGGCAGGGGGCTTCGAGCAGTACGTC. Its translation is CASSTYNSWAGGFEQYV. V and J are TRBV27 and TRBJ2-7, with TRBD1 identical over 8 bases. This CDR3 is built from 17 residues. Germline V lookup: CDR1 MNHEY, CDR2 SMNVEV (reference sequence). The J segment lost 6 bases and the V segment lost 5 bases, leaving 18 bases of the junction unmatched.

The chain employs TRBV7-9 and TRBJ1-2; 8 bases align to TRBD1. The V segment lost 5 bases and the J segment 0 bases; nucleotides outside the gene matches: 11. The CDR3 has 17 residues. Germline V CDR1 and CDR2: SEHNR, FQNEAQ (reference sequence). CDR3 sequence: CASSPWVDRGANYGYTF. For the CDR3, the DNA is TGTGCCAGCAGCCCGTGGGTCGACAGGGGAGCTAACTATGGCTACACCTTC.

This rearrangement joins TRBV20-1 to TRBJ1-1; no clear D. The ends were cut back, 2 bases at V and 6 bases at J, with 7 bases in the middle. The CDR3 covers 11 residues. The germline CDR1 and CDR2 sequences are DFQATT and SNEGSKA (reference sequence). This chain's CDR3 is CSARPPAEAFF. In DNA form, the CDR3 reads TGCAGTGCTAGACCCCCGGCTGAAGCTTTCTTT.